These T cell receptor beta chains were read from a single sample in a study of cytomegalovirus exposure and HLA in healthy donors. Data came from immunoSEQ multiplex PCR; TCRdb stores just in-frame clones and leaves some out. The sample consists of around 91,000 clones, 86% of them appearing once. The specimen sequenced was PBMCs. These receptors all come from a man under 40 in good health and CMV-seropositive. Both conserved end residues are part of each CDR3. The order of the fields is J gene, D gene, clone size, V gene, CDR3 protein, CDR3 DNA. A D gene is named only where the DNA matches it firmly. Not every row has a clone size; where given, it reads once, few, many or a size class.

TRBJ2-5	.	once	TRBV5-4	CASSGAGFRETQYF	TGTGCCAGCAGTGGGGCGGGGTTTAGGGAGACCCAGTACTTC
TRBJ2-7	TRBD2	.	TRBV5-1	CASSLSPSGSSYEQYF	TGCGCCAGCAGCTTGTCCCCTAGCGGGAGCTCCTACGAGCAGTACTTC
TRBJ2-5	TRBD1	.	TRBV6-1	CASSDQDRGPVETQYF	TGTGCCAGCAGTGACCAGGACAGGGGGCCTGTGGAGACCCAGTACTTC
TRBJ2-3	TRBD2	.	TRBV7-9	CASSSVSGRALDTQYF	TGTGCCAGCAGCTCTGTTAGCGGGAGGGCCTTAGATACGCAGTATTTT
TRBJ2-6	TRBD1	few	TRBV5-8	CASSGGQPGANVLTF	TGTGCCAGCAGCGGGGGACAGCCTGGGGCCAACGTCCTGACTTTC
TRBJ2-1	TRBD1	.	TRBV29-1	CSVVPGQGYSYNEQFF	TGCAGCGTTGTCCCGGGACAGGGGTACTCCTACAATGAGCAGTTCTTC
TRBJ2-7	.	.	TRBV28	CASTHLDGYEQYF	TGTGCCAGCACACACCTAGATGGCTACGAGCAGTACTTC
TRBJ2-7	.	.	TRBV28	CASSQPWGQYEQYF	TGTGCCAGCAGTCAACCATGGGGCCAGTACGAGCAGTACTTC
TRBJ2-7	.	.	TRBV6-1	CASSEASPSEGYEQYF	TGTGCCAGCAGTGAAGCGAGCCCTAGCGAGGGATACGAGCAGTACTTC
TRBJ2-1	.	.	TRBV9	CASSATGPGYNEQFF	TGTGCCAGCAGCGCAACAGGACCCGGGTACAATGAGCAGTTCTTC
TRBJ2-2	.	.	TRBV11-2	CASSLDLGPWELFF	TGTGCCAGCAGCTTAGATCTAGGTCCCTGGGAGCTGTTTTTT
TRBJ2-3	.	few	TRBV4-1	CASSQAVGTDTQYF	TGCGCCAGCAGCCAAGCGGTGGGCACAGATACGCAGTATTTT
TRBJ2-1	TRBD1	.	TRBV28	CASSPTVPGQGPTIGNEQFF	TGTGCCAGCAGTCCCACCGTCCCGGGACAGGGTCCGACGATTGGGAATGAGCAGTTCTTC
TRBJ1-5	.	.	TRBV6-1	CASSVVRVQQPQHF	TGTGCCAGCAGTGTAGTGAGGGTTCAACAGCCCCAGCATTTT
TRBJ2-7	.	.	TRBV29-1	CSVTLAAYEQYF	TGCAGCGTTACCCTTGCGGCCTACGAGCAGTACTTC
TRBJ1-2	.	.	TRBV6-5	CATRTTYGYTF	TGTGCCACCCGTACAACCTATGGCTACACCTTC
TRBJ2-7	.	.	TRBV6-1	CASSDRTVYEQYF	TGTGCCAGCAGTGACAGGACAGTCTACGAGCAGTACTTC
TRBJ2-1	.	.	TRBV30	CAWSTTGSYNEQFF	TGTGCCTGGAGCACAACAGGCTCCTACAATGAGCAGTTCTTC
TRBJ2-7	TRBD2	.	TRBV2	CASRNRAGGYEQYF	TGTGCCAGCAGAAACAGAGCGGGAGGATACGAGCAGTACTTC